Below, one T cell receptor beta chain is given with its context. Its antigen is currently unknown. The data are from a study of post-analysis software for immune sequencing data. Tagging with unique molecular identifiers was a feature of the TCR beta cDNA libraries. TCRdb independently ran MiXCR on the PCR reads; one entry per CDR3 protein. Counted here are about 620,000 distinct CDR3 sequences, about 40% occurring once; the ten biggest clones make up roughly 1.8%. Whole-study findings and limits: There were roughly 5 TRBV segments more frequent in patients than controls, and TRBV5-6, TRBV5-1 and TRBV20-1 were among them. By F measure, samples from a shared preparation batch strongly co-clustered.

The CDR3 totals 15 residues. Trimming took off 3 bases at V and 2 bases at J, with 13 bases between the two ends. Germline V gene data show CDR1 as SGHRS and CDR2 as YFSETQ. Sequencing input: blood. This TCR derives from a girl between 5 and 17 years old with multiple sclerosis. The V call is TRBV5-1, the J call TRBJ2-3; D possibly matches TRBD1 or TRBD2 (5 bases each). The CDR3 DNA is TGCGCCAGCAGCTACCGGGACGGATACACAGATACGCAGTATTTT. Translating gives CASSYRDGYTDTQYF.